Below are 31 T cell receptor beta chains sequenced from a single sample in a study of blood T cells in healthy people across ages. It was with a sample-barcoded 5' primer and a J-beta primer mix that a second PCR of roughly 7 to 12 cycles was run. From the 5' RACE reads, TCRdb called clonotypes with MiXCR, one entry per CDR3 protein. In the table there are more than 700,000 distinct CDR3 sequences, less than 60% of which are singletons. Sequenced material: blood. The receptors were gathered from a man older than 75 in good health.

At least ten counts were recorded for this clonotype. The gene calls are TRBV5-6 and TRBJ2-5; D is possibly TRBD1 or TRBD2 (5 bases each). The ends were cut back, 1 base at V and 1 base at J, with 11 bases in the middle. The CDR3 spans 15 residues. CDR1 SGHDT and CDR2 YYEEEE come from the germline V gene. DNA of the CDR3: TGTGCCAGCAGCTTGTCGCCTGGGGGCCAAGAGACCCAGTACTTC. Translated, it gives CASSLSPGGQETQYF.

The V gene is TRBV7-2, the J gene TRBJ2-3; D is unresolved. The germline gives CDR1 SGHTA, CDR2 FQGNSA. The ends were cut back, 4 bases at V and 4 bases at J, with 6 bases in the middle. The CDR3 contains 12 residues. CDR3 sequence reads: CASSWWADTQYF. The CDR3 DNA sequence: TGTGCCAGCAGCTGGTGGGCAGATACGCAGTATTTT.

The chain combines TRBV27 with TRBJ1-2; 9 positions agree with TRBD1. The V and J ends lost 4 bases and 7 bases, in that order; junction bases with no gene match: 13. From germline, CDR1 is MNHEY and CDR2 SMNVEV (reference sequence). There are 16 residues in the CDR3. The CDR3 DNA sequence: TGTGCCAGCAGTTCGACCGGGACAGGGAGGGGGTTTGGCTACACCTTC. It translates to CASSSTGTGRGFGYTF.

In this sample, this clonotype turned up once. The chain combines TRBV28 with TRBJ2-5; 10 bases fit TRBD2. Germline values: CDR1 MDHEN, CDR2 SYDVKM. The CDR3 contains 16 residues. V shed 4 bases and J 3 bases; nucleotides not matched to a gene: 8. CDR3 loop: CASSSGPAGGEETQYF. The CDR3 nucleotides are TGTGCCAGCAGTTCCGGACCAGCGGGAGGGGAAGAGACCCAGTACTTC.

The chain is built from TRBV7-2 and TRBJ2-7; D is perhaps TRBD1 (6 bases). V was shortened by 3 bases and J by 3 bases, with 9 bases between the two germline ends. Germline assignment: CDR1 SGHTA and CDR2 FQGNSA. This CDR3 is 13 amino acids long. DNA for the CDR3: TGTGCCAGCAGCTTCGACAGGCTCTACGAGCAGTACTTC. Translation: CASSFDRLYEQYF. The entire variable domain, with the rest obtained from reference TRBV7-2 and TRBJ2-7, is as follows: GAGVSQSPSNKVTEKGKDVELRCDPISGHTALYWYRQSLGQGLEFLIYFQGNSAPDKSGLPSDRFSAERTGGSVSTLTIQRTQQEDSAVYLCASSFDRLYEQYFGPGTRLTVT.

This chain connects TRBV4-1 to TRBJ2-4, with no clear D. V shed 2 bases and J shed 2 bases, with 10 bases lying between them. Germline CDR1 reads MGHRA; CDR2 reads YSYEKL. CDR3 length: 15 amino acids. CDR3 nucleotides: TGCGCCAGCAGCCAAAGACTTGGGACCAAAAACATTCAGTACTTC. Its protein is CASSQRLGTKNIQYF.

The genes are TRBV6-5 and TRBJ2-1, with 13 bases identical to TRBD2. Losses at the gene ends were 8 bases for V and 8 bases for J; bases not matched to a gene: 6. The germline V gene has CDR1 MNHEY and CDR2 SVGAGI. The CDR3 runs 14 residues. CDR3: CASGRTSGSYEQFF. The DNA for the CDR3 is TGTGCCAGCGGGAGGACTAGCGGGAGCTATGAGCAGTTCTTC.

The chain joins TRBV7-2 to TRBJ2-7; 12 bases are a match to TRBD2. V trimming: 2 bases; J trimming: 3 bases; junction bases outside the gene matches: 5. CDR3 length equals 16 residues. Germline V gene sequence: CDR1 SGHTA, CDR2 FQGNSA. CDR3 bases: TGTGCCAGCAGCTTACCTACTAGCGGGAGGATCTACGAGCAGTACTTC. Amino acids: CASSLPTSGRIYEQYF.

The CDR3 sequence: CASSLSGGDNRQAFF. CDR3 coding DNA: TGCGCCAGCAGCTTGTCCGGGGGGGACAACCGACAAGCTTTCTTT. This chain joins TRBV5-1 and TRBJ1-1; D possibly corresponds to TRBD1 (6 bases). The CDR3 is 15 amino acids. The germline V gene encodes CDR1 SGHRS and CDR2 YFSETQ. Trimming removed 1 base at V and 9 bases at J, with 19 bases between.

The chain has TRBV2 and TRBJ2-4; D is unclear. CDR1 is SNHLY and CDR2 is FYNNEI in the germline V gene. This CDR3 contains 15 residues. The V end was cut by 4 bases, the J end by 0 bases, with 10 bases between. CDR3 protein: CASSGESSAKNIQYF. CDR3 in DNA: TGTGCCAGCAGTGGCGAAAGCTCAGCCAAAAACATTCAGTACTTC.

The V and J genes are TRBV29-1 and TRBJ2-5; TRBD2 agrees at 15 bases. Trimming took 6 bases from V and 3 from J; bases not matched to a gene: 5. The CDR3 covers 15 residues. Germline V gives CDR1 SQVTM, CDR2 ANQGSEA. This chain's CDR3 is CSVGLAGGGKETQYF. The CDR3 bases are TGCAGCGTGGGACTAGCGGGAGGAGGGAAAGAGACCCAGTACTTC.

The genes are TRBV5-1 and TRBJ2-5; D may match TRBD1 or TRBD2 (5 bases each). The DNA matches TRBJ2-7 better at its end, which makes the J call doubtful. This CDR3 region has 14 residues. From germline, CDR1 is SGHRS and CDR2 YFSETQ. The CDR3 is CASSPVGDPGEQYF. The DNA for the CDR3 is TGCGCCAGCAGCCCGGTGGGGGATCCGGGCGAGCAGTACTTC.

The V call is TRBV7-7, the J call TRBJ2-5, with 12 bases aligning to TRBD2. The length of the CDR3 is 16 residues. The germline V gene encodes CDR1 SSHAT and CDR2 FNYEAQ (reference sequence). CDR3: CTSSLALAGGPETQYF. The CDR3 nucleotides read TGTACTAGCAGCTTAGCTCTAGCGGGAGGGCCGGAGACCCAGTACTTC.

The chain is built from TRBV12-3 or TRBV12-4 and TRBJ2-3; TRBD1 aligns across 10 bases. V shed 6 bases and J 5 bases; nucleotides not matched to a gene: 11. This CDR3 is 16 amino acids long. CDR3 loop: CASSPPGTGVGDTQYF. In DNA form, the CDR3 reads TGTGCCAGCAGCCCCCCGGGGACAGGGGTGGGAGATACGCAGTATTTT.

V and J are TRBV3-1 and TRBJ2-3; D might be TRBD2 (6 bases). This CDR3 comprises 16 residues. The germline gives CDR1 LGHDT, CDR2 YNNKEL (reference sequence). V shed 4 bases and J shed 2 bases, with 16 bases lying between them. CDR3 loop: CASSPWRGAVTDTQYF. DNA for the CDR3: TGTGCCAGCAGCCCATGGCGGGGTGCGGTCACAGATACGCAGTATTTT.

The table lists this clonotype with a count of one. The gene calls are TRBV3-1 and TRBJ1-1; no clear D gene. The ends were cut back, 0 bases at V and 1 base at J, with 9 bases in the middle. The CDR3 loop spans 15 amino acids. The germline CDR1 and CDR2 sequences are LGHDT and YNNKEL (reference sequence). CDR3 sequence: CASSQDGYSNTEAFF. The DNA for the CDR3 is TGTGCCAGCAGCCAAGATGGGTATTCGAACACTGAAGCTTTCTTT.

This clonotype was counted only a few times. This sequence joins TRBV29-1 and TRBJ2-2; D remains unclear. CDR3 size: 12 residues. CDR1 and CDR2 (germline): SQVTM, ANQGSEA. The V and J ends lost 2 bases and 5 bases respectively, with 6 bases between them. The CDR3 nucleotides are TGCAGCGTTGAAAGGGTTACCGGGGAGCTGTTTTTT. Protein sequence: CSVERVTGELFF.

The chain recombines TRBV29-1 with TRBJ2-5; weak D call: TRBD1 (5 bases). There are 12 residues in the CDR3. V was clipped by 1 base and J by 13 bases, with 16 bases between them. CDR1 SQVTM and CDR2 ANQGSEA come from the germline V gene. CDR3 nucleotides: TGCAGCGTTGAAGGGGATGGGGCCGGTCTGTACTTC. Its translation: CSVEGDGAGLYF. Full variable domain (rest looked up from reference TRBV29-1 and TRBJ2-5): SAVISQKPSRDICQRGTSLTIQCQVDSQVTMMFWYRQQPGQSLTLIATANQGSEATYESGFVIDKFPISRPNLTFSTLTVSNMSPEDSSIYLCSVEGDGAGLYFGPGTRLLVL.

The chain has TRBV9 and TRBJ2-7; D possibly matches TRBD1 or TRBD2 (7 bases each). With 7 bases removed from V and 0 bases from J, the gap between germline ends came to 17 bases. CDR1 and CDR2 from the germline V gene are SGDLS and YYNGEE. CDR3 size: 15 residues. CDR3 bases: TGTGCCAGCTCCCAGGGGGGGGAATACTCCTACGAGCAGTACTTC. Amino acid sequence: CASSQGGEYSYEQYF.

The rearrangement uses TRBV5-1 and TRBJ2-1; TRBD1 matches 8 bases. This CDR3 spans 15 amino acids. CDR1 and CDR2 from the germline V gene are SGHRS and YFSETQ. With 3 bases clipped from V and 10 bases from J, the junction kept 12 bases outside the gene matches. Here the CDR3 DNA reads TGCGCCAGCAGCTCGGGACAGGCCCGCTCCTACGAGCAGTTCTTC. This gives the protein CASSSGQARSYEQFF.

V is TRBV4-2 and J is TRBJ2-3; D remains unclear. This CDR3 has 14 residues. Germline CDR1 is LGHNA and CDR2 is YNFKEQ. Trimming took off 2 bases at V and 1 base at J, with 7 bases between the two ends. The CDR3 DNA reads TGTGCCAGCAGCCAACTTCATGGCACAGATACGCAGTATTTT. This encodes CASSQLHGTDTQYF.

J is TRBJ2-1 and V is TRBV3-1; D uncertain. Trimming removed 0 bases at V and 8 bases at J, with 17 bases between. CDR1 LGHDT and CDR2 YNNKEL come from the germline V gene (reference sequence). The CDR3 extends over 16 amino acids. Here the CDR3 reads CASSQELRRIEDEQFF. Written as DNA, the CDR3 is TGTGCCAGCAGCCAAGAACTTAGGCGGATTGAGGATGAGCAGTTCTTC.

Ten or more counts support this clonotype. The genes are TRBV12-3 or TRBV12-4 and TRBJ2-7, with 10 bases lining up with TRBD2. The J segment lost 5 bases and the V segment lost 7 bases, leaving 8 bases of the junction unmatched. This CDR3 is 14 amino acids long. CDR3 in amino acids: CASTPGLASHEQYF. DNA of the CDR3: TGTGCCAGCACCCCGGGACTAGCGTCCCACGAGCAGTACTTC.

J is TRBJ2-7 and V is TRBV6-6; D remains unclear. The CDR3 consists of 12 residues. The V gene's germline CDR1 is MNHNY and CDR2 SVGAGI (reference sequence). The V and J ends lost 8 bases and 2 bases respectively, with 10 bases between them. The CDR3: CASGDNPYEQYF. The CDR3 DNA sequence: TGTGCCAGCGGTGATAACCCCTACGAGCAGTACTTC.

This rearrangement joins TRBV20-1 to TRBJ1-2; 7 nucleotides agree with TRBD1. The junction had 14 bases not matched to a gene; V was cut back by 6 bases and J by 4 bases. Germline CDR1 is DFQATT and CDR2 is SNEGSKA (reference sequence). The CDR3 extends over 15 amino acids. The CDR3 protein is CSALGQQRSTYGYTF. CDR3 nucleotides: TGCAGTGCGCTGGGACAGCAAAGATCTACCTATGGCTACACCTTC.

The chain recombines TRBV7-2 with TRBJ2-1; no firm D call. Trimming removed 0 bases from V and 9 bases from J, with 9 bases in between. CDR3 length: 13 residues. Germline values: CDR1 SGHTA, CDR2 FQGNSA. This CDR3 is CASSLAYVGEQFF. CDR3 DNA sequence: TGTGCCAGCAGCTTAGCCTATGTCGGTGAGCAGTTCTTC.

The sample holds one count of this clonotype. The rearrangement uses TRBV7-2 and TRBJ1-2; possible D gene TRBD1, 5 bases. V gave up 1 base and J gave up 8 bases, with 14 bases separating them. This CDR3 spans 14 amino acids. Germline V gives CDR1 SGHTA, CDR2 FQGNSA. DNA of the CDR3: TGTGCCAGCAGCTTAGTTGCGGGGCAGGGAGGCTACACCTTC. Its translation: CASSLVAGQGGYTF.

This sequence joins TRBV2 and TRBJ2-4; no definite D call. The last part of the DNA fits TRBJ2-5 better; the J call may be wrong. Germline lookup yields CDR1 SNHLY and CDR2 FYNNEI. The CDR3 totals 11 residues. The chain's CDR3 is CASSDWETQYF. As DNA, the CDR3 is TGTGCCAGCAGTGACTGGGAGACCCAGTACTTC.

This clonotype appeared a few times. This rearrangement joins TRBV2 to TRBJ2-1; TRBD1 agrees at 10 bases. Germline CDR1 reads SNHLY; CDR2 reads FYNNEI. Trimming cost V 7 bases and J 1 base; bases outside gene matches: 4. The CDR3 has 15 residues. The CDR3 loop is CASNRDRGSYNEQFF. The CDR3 DNA follows: TGTGCCAGCAACCGGGACAGGGGATCCTACAATGAGCAGTTCTTC.

This chain links TRBV5-6 with TRBJ2-1; 11 bases map to TRBD2. The J call may be in error: the DNA end matches TRBJ2-7 better. Germline CDR1 reads SGHDT; CDR2 reads YYEEEE. The CDR3 extends over 18 amino acids. CDR3: CASSTPLAGEFPYNEQYF. Here the CDR3 DNA reads TGTGCCAGCAGCACGCCACTAGCGGGAGAGTTCCCATACAATGAGCAGTACTTC.

This clonotype appeared a few times. The chain has TRBV9 and TRBJ2-7; 7 bases fit TRBD2. The CDR3 sequence is 13 residues long. Per the germline V gene, CDR1 is SGDLS and CDR2 is YYNGEE. The V gene end was trimmed by 4 bases and the J gene end by 6 bases; junction bases not matched to a gene: 7. The CDR3 is CASSPGEGIEQYF. CDR3 coding DNA: TGTGCCAGCAGCCCGGGGGAGGGGATCGAGCAGTACTTC.